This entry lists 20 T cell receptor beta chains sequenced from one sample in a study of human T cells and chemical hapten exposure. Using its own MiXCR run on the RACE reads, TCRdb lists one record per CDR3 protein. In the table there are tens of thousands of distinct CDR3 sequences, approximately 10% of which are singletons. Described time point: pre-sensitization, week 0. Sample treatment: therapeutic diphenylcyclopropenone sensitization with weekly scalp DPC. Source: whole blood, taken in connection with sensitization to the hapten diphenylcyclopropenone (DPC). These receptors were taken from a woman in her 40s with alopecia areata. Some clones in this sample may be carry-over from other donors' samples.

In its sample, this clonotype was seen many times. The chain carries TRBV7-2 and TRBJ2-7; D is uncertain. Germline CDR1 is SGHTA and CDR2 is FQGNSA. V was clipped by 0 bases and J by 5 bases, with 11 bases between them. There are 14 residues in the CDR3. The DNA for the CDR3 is TGTGCCAGCAGCTTAGCGCCCCTGAACCACGAGCAGTACTTC. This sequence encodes CASSLAPLNHEQYF.

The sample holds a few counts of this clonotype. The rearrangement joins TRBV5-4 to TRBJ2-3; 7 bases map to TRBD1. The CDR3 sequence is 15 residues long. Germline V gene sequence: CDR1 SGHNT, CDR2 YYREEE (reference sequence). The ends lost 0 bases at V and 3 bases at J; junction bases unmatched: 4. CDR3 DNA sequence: TGTGCCAGCAGCTTGGGACAGGGTAGGACAGATACGCAGTATTTT. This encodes CASSLGQGRTDTQYF.

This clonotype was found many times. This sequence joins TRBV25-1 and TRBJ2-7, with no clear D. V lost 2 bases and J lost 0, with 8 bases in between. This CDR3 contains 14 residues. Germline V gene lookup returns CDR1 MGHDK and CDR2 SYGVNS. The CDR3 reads CASSERVGSYEQYF. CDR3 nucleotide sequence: TGTGCCAGCAGTGAAAGAGTAGGCTCCTACGAGCAGTACTTC.

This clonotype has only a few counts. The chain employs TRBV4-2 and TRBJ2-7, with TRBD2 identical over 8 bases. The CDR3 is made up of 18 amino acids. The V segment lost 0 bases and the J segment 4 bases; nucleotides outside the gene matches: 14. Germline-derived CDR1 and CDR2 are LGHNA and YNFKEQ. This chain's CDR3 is CASSQDLRAGGGGYEQYF. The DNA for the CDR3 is TGTGCCAGCAGCCAAGATCTACGTGCGGGGGGCGGAGGTTACGAGCAGTACTTC.

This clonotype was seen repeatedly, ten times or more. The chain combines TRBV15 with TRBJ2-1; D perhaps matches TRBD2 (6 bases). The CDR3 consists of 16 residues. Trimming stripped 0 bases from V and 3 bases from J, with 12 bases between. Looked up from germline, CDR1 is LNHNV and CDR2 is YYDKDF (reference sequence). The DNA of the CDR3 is TGTGCCACCAGCAGAGATTTTAGGGGAGGCTACAATGAGCAGTTCTTC. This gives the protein CATSRDFRGGYNEQFF.

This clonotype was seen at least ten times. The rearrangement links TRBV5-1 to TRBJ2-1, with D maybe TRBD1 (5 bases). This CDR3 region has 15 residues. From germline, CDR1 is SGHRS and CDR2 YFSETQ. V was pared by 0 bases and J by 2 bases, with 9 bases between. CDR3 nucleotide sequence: TGCGCCAGCAGCTTGGCGGCGACAGCCTACAATGAGCAGTTCTTC. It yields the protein CASSLAATAYNEQFF.

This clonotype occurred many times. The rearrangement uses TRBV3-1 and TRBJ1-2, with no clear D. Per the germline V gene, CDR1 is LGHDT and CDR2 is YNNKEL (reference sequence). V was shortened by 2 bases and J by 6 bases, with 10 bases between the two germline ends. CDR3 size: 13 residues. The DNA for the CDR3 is TGTGCCAGCAGCCAACCTGACACGGATGGCTACACCTTC. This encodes CASSQPDTDGYTF.

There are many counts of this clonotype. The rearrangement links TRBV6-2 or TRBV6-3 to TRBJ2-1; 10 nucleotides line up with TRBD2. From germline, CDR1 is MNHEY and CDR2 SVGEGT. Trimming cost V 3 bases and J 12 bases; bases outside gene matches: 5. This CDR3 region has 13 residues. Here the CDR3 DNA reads TGTGCCAGCAGTTATCGGTCTAGCGGGGGGCAGTTCTTC. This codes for CASSYRSSGGQFF.

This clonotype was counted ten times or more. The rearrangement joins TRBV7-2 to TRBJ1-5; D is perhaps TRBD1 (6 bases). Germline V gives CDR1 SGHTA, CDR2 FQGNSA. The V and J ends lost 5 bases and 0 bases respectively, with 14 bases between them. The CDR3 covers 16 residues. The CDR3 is CASSPEGGYSNQPQHF. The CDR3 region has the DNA TGTGCCAGCAGCCCCGAGGGGGGTTATAGCAATCAGCCCCAGCATTTT.

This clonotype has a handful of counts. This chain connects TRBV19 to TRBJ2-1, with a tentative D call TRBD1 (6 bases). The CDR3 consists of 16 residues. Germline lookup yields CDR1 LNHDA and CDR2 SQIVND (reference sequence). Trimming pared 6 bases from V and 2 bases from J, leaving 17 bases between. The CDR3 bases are TGTGCCAGTAGCCCGAGTACAGGGATAACCTACAATGAGCAGTTCTTC. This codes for CASSPSTGITYNEQFF.

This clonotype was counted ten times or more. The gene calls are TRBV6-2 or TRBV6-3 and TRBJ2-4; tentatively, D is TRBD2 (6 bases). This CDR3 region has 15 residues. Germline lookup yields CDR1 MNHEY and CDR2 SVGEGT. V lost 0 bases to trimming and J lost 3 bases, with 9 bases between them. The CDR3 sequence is CASSYSGTDKNIQYF. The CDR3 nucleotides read TGTGCCAGCAGTTACTCGGGGACTGACAAAAACATTCAGTACTTC.

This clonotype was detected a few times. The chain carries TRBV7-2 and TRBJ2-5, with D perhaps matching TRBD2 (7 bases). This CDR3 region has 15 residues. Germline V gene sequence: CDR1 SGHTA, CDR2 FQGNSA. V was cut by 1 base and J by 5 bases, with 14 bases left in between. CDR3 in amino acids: CASSLGGGAAETQYF. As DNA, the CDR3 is TGTGCCAGCAGCTTAGGAGGGGGGGCGGCTGAGACCCAGTACTTC.

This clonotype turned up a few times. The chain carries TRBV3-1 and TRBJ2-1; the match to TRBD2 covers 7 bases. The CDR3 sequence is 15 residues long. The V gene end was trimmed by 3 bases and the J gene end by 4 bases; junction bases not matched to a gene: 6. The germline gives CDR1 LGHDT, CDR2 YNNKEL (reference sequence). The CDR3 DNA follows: TGTGCCAGCAGCCACACGGGAGGCCTATACAATGAGCAGTTCTTC. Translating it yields CASSHTGGLYNEQFF.

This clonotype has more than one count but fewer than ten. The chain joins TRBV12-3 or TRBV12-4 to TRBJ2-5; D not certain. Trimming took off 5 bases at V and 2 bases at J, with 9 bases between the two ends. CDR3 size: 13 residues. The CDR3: CASSAQIQETQYF. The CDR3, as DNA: TGTGCCAGCAGTGCGCAGATACAAGAGACCCAGTACTTC.

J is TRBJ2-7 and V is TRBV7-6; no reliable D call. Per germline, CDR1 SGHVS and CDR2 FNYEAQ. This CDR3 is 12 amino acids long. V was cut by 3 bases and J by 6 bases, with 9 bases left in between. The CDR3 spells CASSFGPSEQYF. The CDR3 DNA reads TGTGCCAGCAGCTTTGGACCTAGCGAGCAGTACTTC.

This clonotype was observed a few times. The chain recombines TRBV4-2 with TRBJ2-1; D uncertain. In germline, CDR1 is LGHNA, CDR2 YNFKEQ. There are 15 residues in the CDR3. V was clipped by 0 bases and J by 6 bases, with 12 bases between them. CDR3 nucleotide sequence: TGTGCCAGCAGCCAAGAATCCAGCGTCCCCAATGAGCAGTTCTTC. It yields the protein CASSQESSVPNEQFF.

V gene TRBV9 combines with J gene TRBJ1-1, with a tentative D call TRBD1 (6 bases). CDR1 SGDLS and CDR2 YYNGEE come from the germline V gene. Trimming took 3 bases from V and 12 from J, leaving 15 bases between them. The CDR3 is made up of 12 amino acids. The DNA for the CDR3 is TGTGCCAGCAGCGGAGCTGGGGGGGCGCCTTTCTTT. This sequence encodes CASSGAGGAPFF.

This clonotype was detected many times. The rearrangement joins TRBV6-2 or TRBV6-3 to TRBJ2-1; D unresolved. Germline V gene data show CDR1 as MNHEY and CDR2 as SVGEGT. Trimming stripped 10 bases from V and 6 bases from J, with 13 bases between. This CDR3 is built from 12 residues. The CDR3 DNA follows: TGTGCCACCCAGAGGCGCCTCAATGAGCAGTTCTTC. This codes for CATQRRLNEQFF.

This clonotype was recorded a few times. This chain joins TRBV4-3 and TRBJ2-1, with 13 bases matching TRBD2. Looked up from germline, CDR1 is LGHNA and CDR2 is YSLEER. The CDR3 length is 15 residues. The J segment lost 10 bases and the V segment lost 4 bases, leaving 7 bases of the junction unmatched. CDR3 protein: CASSPTSGRAEEQFF. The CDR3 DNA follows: TGCGCCAGCAGCCCTACTAGCGGGAGGGCCGAAGAGCAGTTCTTC.

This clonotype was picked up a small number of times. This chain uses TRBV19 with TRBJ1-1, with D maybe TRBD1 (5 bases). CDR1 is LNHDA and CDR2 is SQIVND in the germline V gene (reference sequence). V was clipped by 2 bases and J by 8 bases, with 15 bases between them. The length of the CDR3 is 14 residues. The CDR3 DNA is TGTGCCAGTAGTATAAGGCAGGGCCATGCCGAAGCTTTCTTT. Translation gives CASSIRQGHAEAFF.